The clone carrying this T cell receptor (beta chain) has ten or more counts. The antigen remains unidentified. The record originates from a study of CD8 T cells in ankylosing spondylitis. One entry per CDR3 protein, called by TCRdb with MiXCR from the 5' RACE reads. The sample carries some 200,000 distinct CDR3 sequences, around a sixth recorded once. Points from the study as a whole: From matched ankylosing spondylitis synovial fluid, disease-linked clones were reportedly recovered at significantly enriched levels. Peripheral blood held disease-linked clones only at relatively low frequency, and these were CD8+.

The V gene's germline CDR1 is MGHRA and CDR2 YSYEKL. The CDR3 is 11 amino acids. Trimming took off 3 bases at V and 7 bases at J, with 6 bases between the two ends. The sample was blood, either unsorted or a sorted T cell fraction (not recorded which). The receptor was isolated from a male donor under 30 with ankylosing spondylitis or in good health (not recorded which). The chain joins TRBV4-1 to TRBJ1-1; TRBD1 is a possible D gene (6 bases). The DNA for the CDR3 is TGCGCCAGCAGCCAGACAGGTGAAGCTTTCTTT. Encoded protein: CASSQTGEAFF.